This T cell receptor (beta chain) is drawn from a study of T cells in Graves' hyperthyroidism and ophthalmopathy. Researchers took RNA transcripts and amplified the TCR beta CDR3 regions from them. First-round RT-PCR of the TCR CDR3 relied on the HTBI primer set. Using its own MiXCR run on the multiplex PCR reads, TCRdb lists one record per CDR3 protein. The sample contains approximately 360,000 distinct CDR3 sequences, approximately 14% of which appear only once. At least ten counts were recorded for this clonotype. This sequence was found in a young woman with Graves' hyperthyroidism that later progressed to Graves' ophthalmopathy. Sequenced material: blood.

CDR3 amino acids: CASSLGMRTSAKNIQYF. Here the CDR3 DNA reads TGCGCCAGCAGCTTGGGGATGCGGACTAGCGCAAAAAACATTCAGTACTTC. The rearrangement links TRBV5-1 to TRBJ2-4; 9 bases align to TRBD2. Germline V gene data show CDR1 as SGHRS and CDR2 as YFSETQ. This CDR3 region has 17 residues. Trimming took 0 bases from V and 4 from J; bases not matched to a gene: 8.